This record looks at one TCR beta chain sequence and its context. Its target is not known. This sample was included in a study of T cell responses to AZD1222 COVID-19 vaccine. In the study overall: Combined were second doses at about 4 or about 12 weeks. Findings and caveats of the study: Clonal diversity was possibly underestimated, and the donors were mostly white British, with more females.

The assay was immunoSEQ multiplex PCR, and TCRdb's table has in-frame clones only and misses some. Here the sample spans 84,000 or so clones, roughly 89% being singletons. CDR1 and CDR2 (germline): LGHDT, YNNKEL (reference sequence). The CDR3 sequence is 15 residues long. V was pared by 3 bases and J by 6 bases, with 9 bases of the junction left unmatched. J is TRBJ2-7 and V is TRBV3-1 (or the pseudogene TRBV3-2); 9 bases agree with TRBD2. Sequenced here: peripheral blood, sampled on day 0 of AZD1222 vaccination. This clonotype was obtained from an adult in good health. The CDR3 reads CASSQGWLAGIEQYF. CDR3 DNA: TGTGCCAGCAGCCAGGGGTGGCTAGCGGGGATCGAGCAGTACTTC.